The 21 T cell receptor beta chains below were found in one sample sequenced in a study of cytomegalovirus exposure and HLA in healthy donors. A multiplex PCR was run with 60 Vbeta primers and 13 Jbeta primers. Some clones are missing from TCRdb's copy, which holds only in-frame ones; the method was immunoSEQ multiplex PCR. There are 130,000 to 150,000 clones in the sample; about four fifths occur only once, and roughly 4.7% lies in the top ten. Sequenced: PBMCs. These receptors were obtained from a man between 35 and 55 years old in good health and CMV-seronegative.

The CDR3 protein is CASSWDPAGGKETQYF. The CDR3, as DNA: TGTGCCAGCAGCTGGGACCCAGCGGGAGGAAAAGAGACCCAGTACTTC. The chain combines TRBV7-9 with TRBJ2-5; TRBD2 agrees at 9 bases. Germline trimming cut 4 bases from V and 3 bases from J; bases unmatched to any gene: 9. CDR3 length equals 16 residues. Germline V gene lookup returns CDR1 SEHNR and CDR2 FQNEAQ (reference sequence).

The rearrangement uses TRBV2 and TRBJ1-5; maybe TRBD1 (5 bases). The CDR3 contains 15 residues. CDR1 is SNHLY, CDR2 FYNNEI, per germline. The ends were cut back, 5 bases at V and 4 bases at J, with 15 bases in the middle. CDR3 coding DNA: TGTGCCAGCAGTCCAGATGGGGCGGCAAATCAGCCCCAGCATTTT. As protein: CASSPDGAANQPQHF.

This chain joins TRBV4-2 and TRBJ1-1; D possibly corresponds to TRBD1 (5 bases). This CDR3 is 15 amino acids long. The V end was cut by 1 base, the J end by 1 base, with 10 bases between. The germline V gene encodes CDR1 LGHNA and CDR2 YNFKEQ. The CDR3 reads CASSQAVQGNTEAFF. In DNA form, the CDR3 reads TGTGCCAGCAGCCAAGCCGTCCAGGGGAACACTGAAGCTTTCTTT.

The CDR3 region is CASSYVGGGHVAEAFF. CDR3 bases: TGTGCCAGCAGTTACGTTGGGGGCGGACACGTCGCTGAAGCTTTCTTT. The V gene is TRBV6-5, the J gene TRBJ1-1; D may be TRBD1 (6 bases). The length of the CDR3 is 16 residues. Trimming pared 2 bases from V and 6 bases from J, leaving 19 bases between. Looked up from germline, CDR1 is MNHEY and CDR2 is SVGAGI.

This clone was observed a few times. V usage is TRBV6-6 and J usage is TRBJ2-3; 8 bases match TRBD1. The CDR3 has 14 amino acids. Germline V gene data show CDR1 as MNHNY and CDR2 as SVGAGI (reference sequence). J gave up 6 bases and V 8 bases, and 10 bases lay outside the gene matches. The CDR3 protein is CASLPGQVFDTQYF. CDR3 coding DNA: TGTGCCAGCCTTCCGGGACAGGTCTTTGATACGCAGTATTTT.

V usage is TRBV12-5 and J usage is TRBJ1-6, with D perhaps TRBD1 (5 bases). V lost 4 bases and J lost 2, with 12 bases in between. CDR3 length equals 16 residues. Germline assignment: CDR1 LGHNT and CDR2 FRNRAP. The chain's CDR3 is CASGSLGHTYNSPLHF. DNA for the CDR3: TGTGCTAGTGGTTCATTAGGACATACCTATAATTCACCCCTCCACTTT.

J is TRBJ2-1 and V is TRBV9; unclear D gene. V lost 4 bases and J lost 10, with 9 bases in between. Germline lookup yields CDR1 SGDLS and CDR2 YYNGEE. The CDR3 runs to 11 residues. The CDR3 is CASSYSSEQFF. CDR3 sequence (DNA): TGTGCCAGCAGCTACAGCTCGGAGCAGTTCTTC. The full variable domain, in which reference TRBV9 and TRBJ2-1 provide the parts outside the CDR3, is DSGVTQTPKHLITATGQRVTLRCSPRSGDLSVYWYQQSLDQGLQFLIQYYNGEERAKGNILERFSAQQFPDLHSELNLSSLELGDSALYFCASSYSSEQFFGPGTRLTVL.

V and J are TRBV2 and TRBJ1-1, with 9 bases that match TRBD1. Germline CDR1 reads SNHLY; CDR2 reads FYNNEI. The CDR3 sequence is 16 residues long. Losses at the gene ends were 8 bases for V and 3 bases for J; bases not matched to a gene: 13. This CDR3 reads CASRRVRTGEHTEAFF. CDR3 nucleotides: TGTGCCAGCCGAAGGGTCAGGACAGGGGAGCACACTGAAGCTTTCTTT.

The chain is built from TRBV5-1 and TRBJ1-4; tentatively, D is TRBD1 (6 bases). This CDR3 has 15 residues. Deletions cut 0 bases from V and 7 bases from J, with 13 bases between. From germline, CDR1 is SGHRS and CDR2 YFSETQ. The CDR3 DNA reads TGCGCCAGCAGCTTGGGATCTGGGGGCCGTGAAAAACTGTTTTTT. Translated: CASSLGSGGREKLFF.

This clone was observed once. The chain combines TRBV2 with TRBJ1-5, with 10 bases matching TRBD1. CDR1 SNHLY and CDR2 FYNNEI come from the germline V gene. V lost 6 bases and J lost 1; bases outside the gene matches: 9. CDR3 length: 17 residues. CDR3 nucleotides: TGTGCCAGCAGCGAGGACAGGGGGGGTTGGAGCAATCAGCCCCAGCATTTT. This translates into CASSEDRGGWSNQPQHF.

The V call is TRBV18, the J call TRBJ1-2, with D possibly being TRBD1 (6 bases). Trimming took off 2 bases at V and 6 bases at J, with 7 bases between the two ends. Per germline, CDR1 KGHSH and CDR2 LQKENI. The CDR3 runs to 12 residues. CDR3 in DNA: TGTGCCAGCTCACCAGGGGGCAATGGCTACACCTTC. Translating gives CASSPGGNGYTF.

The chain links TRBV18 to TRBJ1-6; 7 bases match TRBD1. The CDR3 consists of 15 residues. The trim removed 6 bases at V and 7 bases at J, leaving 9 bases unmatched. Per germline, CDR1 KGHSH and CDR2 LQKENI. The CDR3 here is CASSLGTDRNSPLHF. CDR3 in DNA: TGTGCCAGCTCGTTAGGGACAGACAGGAATTCACCCCTCCACTTT.

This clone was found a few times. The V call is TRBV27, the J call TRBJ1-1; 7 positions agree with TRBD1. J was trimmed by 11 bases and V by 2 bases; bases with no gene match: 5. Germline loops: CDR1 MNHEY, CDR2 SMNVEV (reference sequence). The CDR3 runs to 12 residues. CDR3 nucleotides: TGTGCCAGCAGTTTAGGGACAGCTAAGGCTTTCTTT. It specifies CASSLGTAKAFF.

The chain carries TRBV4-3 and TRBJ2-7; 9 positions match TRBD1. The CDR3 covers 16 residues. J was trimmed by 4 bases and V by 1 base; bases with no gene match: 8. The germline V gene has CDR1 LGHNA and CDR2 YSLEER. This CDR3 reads CASSQGGTGLFYEQYF. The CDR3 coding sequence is TGCGCCAGCAGCCAAGGGGGGACAGGGCTCTTTTACGAGCAGTACTTC.

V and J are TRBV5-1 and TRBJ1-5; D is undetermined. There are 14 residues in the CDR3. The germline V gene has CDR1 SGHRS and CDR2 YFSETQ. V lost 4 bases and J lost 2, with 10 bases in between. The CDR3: CASSPGSGNQPQHF. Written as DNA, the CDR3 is TGCGCCAGCAGCCCGGGGTCGGGCAATCAGCCCCAGCATTTT.

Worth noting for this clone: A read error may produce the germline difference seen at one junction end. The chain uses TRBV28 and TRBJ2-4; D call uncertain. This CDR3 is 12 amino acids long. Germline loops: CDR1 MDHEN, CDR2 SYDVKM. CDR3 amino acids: CASLGAQNIQYF. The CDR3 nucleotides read TGTGCCAGCCTCGGAGCCCAAAACATTCAGTACTTC.

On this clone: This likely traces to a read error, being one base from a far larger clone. This CDR3 reads CASRLRDSYDQYF. In nucleotides, the CDR3 is TGTGCCAGCAGGTTACGCGACTCCTACGACCAGTACTTC. The chain combines TRBV6-5 with TRBJ2-7; D is unresolved. The CDR3 is 13 residues long. Per germline, CDR1 MNHEY and CDR2 SVGAGI.

CDR3 amino acids: CSVARSADSGNTIYF. In DNA, the CDR3 is TGCAGCGTTGCCCGGAGCGCCGACTCTGGAAACACCATATATTTT. The V call is TRBV29-1, the J call TRBJ1-3, with D unclear. The CDR3 contains 15 residues. Germline CDR1 is SQVTM and CDR2 is ANQGSEA. The ends were cut back, 4 bases at V and 0 bases at J, with 13 bases in the middle.

This CDR3 reads CASSLDSNEKLFF. DNA for the CDR3: TGTGCCAGCAGCCTCGACAGTAATGAAAAACTGTTTTTT. The rearrangement uses TRBV9 and TRBJ1-4; D perhaps matches TRBD1 (5 bases). Trimming stripped 4 bases from V and 4 bases from J, with 8 bases between. Per germline, CDR1 SGDLS and CDR2 YYNGEE. The CDR3 has 13 residues. The full variable domain, its missing parts supplied by reference TRBV9 and TRBJ1-4, is DSGVTQTPKHLITATGQRVTLRCSPRSGDLSVYWYQQSLDQGLQFLIQYYNGEERAKGNILERFSAQQFPDLHSELNLSSLELGDSALYFCASSLDSNEKLFFGSGTQLSVL.

In DNA form, the CDR3 reads TGTGCCAGCAGCTCTGGACTCAATGAGCAGTTCTTC. It codes for CASSSGLNEQFF. This chain links TRBV5-4 with TRBJ2-1, with TRBD2 as a possible D gene (5 bases). With 3 bases removed from V and 6 bases from J, the gap between germline ends came to 7 bases. Per germline, CDR1 SGHNT and CDR2 YYREEE (reference sequence). The CDR3 consists of 12 residues. Together with reference TRBV5-4 and TRBJ2-1, the CDR3 gives the full variable domain: ETGVTQSPTHLIKTRGQQVTLRCSSQSGHNTVSWYQQALGQGPQFIFQYYREEENGRGNFPPRFSGLQFPNYSSELNVNALELDDSALYLCASSSGLNEQFFGPGTRLTVL.

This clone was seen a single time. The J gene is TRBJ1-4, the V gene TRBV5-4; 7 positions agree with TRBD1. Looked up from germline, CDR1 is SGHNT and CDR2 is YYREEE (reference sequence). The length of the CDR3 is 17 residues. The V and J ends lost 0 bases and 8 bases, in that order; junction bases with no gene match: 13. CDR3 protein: CASSLARGGQVGEKLFF. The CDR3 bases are TGTGCCAGCAGCTTGGCGAGGGGTGGACAGGTGGGAGAAAAACTGTTTTTT.